This T cell receptor beta chain is from a study of low-dose radiotherapy and immunotherapy resistance in tumors. Time point noted: before trial treatment. Enrollment required an advanced solid tumor negative for tumor-infiltrating lymphocytes. TRAV- and TRBV-specific primers were used for first-strand cDNA, which covered alpha and beta chains. With a constant-region primer and a V-primer adapter, TCRs were subjected to around 20 PCR cycles of amplification. Using its own MiXCR run on the reads, TCRdb lists one record per CDR3 protein. The sample records 60,000 to 75,000 distinct CDR3 sequences, more than 20% being singletons. CDR1 is DFQATT and CDR2 is SNEGSKA in the germline V gene (reference sequence). Deletions cut 5 bases from V and 4 bases from J, with 9 bases between. This CDR3 spans 12 amino acids. This clonotype showed up many times.

This sample comprised PBMCs, obtained before treatment. This chain links TRBV20-1 with TRBJ2-1; tentatively, D is TRBD2 (6 bases). This TCR was sampled from a male donor with rectosigmoid adenocarcinoma. CDR3 nucleotide sequence: TGCAGTGCTCAACGGGAGTACAATGAGCAGTTCTTC. Translation gives CSAQREYNEQFF.